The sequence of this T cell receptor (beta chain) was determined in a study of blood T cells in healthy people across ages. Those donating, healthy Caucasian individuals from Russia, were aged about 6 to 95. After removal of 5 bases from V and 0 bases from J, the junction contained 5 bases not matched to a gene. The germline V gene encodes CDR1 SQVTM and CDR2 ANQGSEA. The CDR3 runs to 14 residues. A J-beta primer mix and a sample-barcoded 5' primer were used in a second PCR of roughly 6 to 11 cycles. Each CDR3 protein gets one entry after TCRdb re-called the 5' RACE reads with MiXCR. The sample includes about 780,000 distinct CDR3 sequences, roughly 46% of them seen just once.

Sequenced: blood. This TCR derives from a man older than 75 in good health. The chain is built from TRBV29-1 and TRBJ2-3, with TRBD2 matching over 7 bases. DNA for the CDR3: TGCAGCGTTCCTCGGGGGGTTAGCACAGATACGCAGTATTTT. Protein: CSVPRGVSTDTQYF.